This T cell receptor (beta chain) was documented in a study of neurological immune-mediated disorders. Germline CDR1 MNHNS, CDR2 SASEGT. The CDR3 length is 13 residues. The V gene lost 3 bases and the J gene lost 8 bases, with 10 bases spanning the gap. Every sequencing run gave over 190 million TCR-beta sequences, taken from 15-18 subjects. A single record per CDR3 protein comes from TCRdb applying MiXCR to the 5' RACE reads. The sample carries 30,000 or so distinct CDR3 sequences, about an eighth recorded once. The time point: technical triplicate 2. This clonotype was recorded at least ten times. Its antigen is as yet unknown. General study points: The most TCR clonal expansion was seen in HTLV-1-associated myelopathy, whereas the least was seen in multiple sclerosis, below the level in healthy controls.

This TCR came from a female donor with HTLV-1-associated myelopathy (HAM/TSP). The chain has TRBV6-1 and TRBJ2-2; no reliable D call. The sample taken for sequencing was CD4+ T cells from blood. CDR3 loop: CASSENLRGELFF. The DNA for the CDR3 is TGTGCCAGCAGTGAGAATCTCAGAGGGGAGCTGTTTTTT.